This TCR beta chain was profiled in a study of T cells in Graves' hyperthyroidism and ophthalmopathy. The investigators amplified TCR beta CDR3 regions from RNA transcripts. The study used the HTBI primer set for a first-round RT-PCR of the TCR CDR3. In TCRdb, the multiplex PCR reads were re-called with MiXCR into one record per CDR3 protein. This sample has roughly 350,000 distinct CDR3 sequences, with over 11% found just once. The V segment lost 3 bases and the J segment 0 bases; nucleotides outside the gene matches: 25. The CDR3 consists of 24 residues. CDR1 SGHAT and CDR2 FQNNGV come from the germline V gene. The authors deemed Graves' hyperthyroidism stable absent ophthalmopathy progression within 18 months. Investigators excluded patients with uncontrolled infection, other autoimmune disease, pregnancy or lactation. Source material for PBMCs was less than 12 ml fresh peripheral blood. This clonotype came up a few times. Its matching antigen is unknown.

Broader study findings: The model predicted ophthalmopathy a median approximately 6 months before onset.

The TCR sequence derives from a woman in her thirties with Graves' hyperthyroidism. The chain joins TRBV11-2 to TRBJ1-5; 11 bases line up with TRBD1. Specimen: blood. The CDR3 loop is CASSFFRDRGTRGIWDYSNQPQHF. As DNA, the CDR3 is TGTGCCAGCAGCTTCTTCCGGGACAGGGGGACTAGGGGGATCTGGGACTATAGCAATCAGCCCCAGCATTTT.